This is a list of T cell receptor beta chains from one sample in a study of blood T cells in healthy people across ages. TCRdb analysed the 5' RACE reads with MiXCR anew, one entry per CDR3 protein. The sample has some 860,000 distinct CDR3 sequences, 56% seen once. Source material: blood. All receptors derive from a man between 40 and 49 years old in good health. Both conserved end residues are part of each CDR3. Fields, in order: CDR3 length, J gene, V gene, CDR3 protein.

cdr3_length: 13
j_call: TRBJ1-1
v_call: TRBV6-5
cdr3_aa: CASSYSEGALTFF

cdr3_length: 11
j_call: TRBJ2-1
v_call: TRBV20-1
cdr3_aa: CSVQVVGEQFF

cdr3_length: 13
j_call: TRBJ2-7
v_call: TRBV11-2
cdr3_aa: CASSVDRSYEQYF

cdr3_length: 13
j_call: TRBJ2-6
v_call: TRBV29-1
cdr3_aa: CSVIRAGANVLTF

cdr3_length: 19
j_call: TRBJ1-2
v_call: TRBV4-2
cdr3_aa: CASSQEGTRVPHTNYGYTF

cdr3_length: 14
j_call: TRBJ1-5
v_call: TRBV5-6
cdr3_aa: CASSLGTENQPQHF

cdr3_length: 14
j_call: TRBJ2-5
v_call: TRBV9
cdr3_aa: CASSGTSGPGAQYF

cdr3_length: 18
j_call: TRBJ1-2
v_call: TRBV7-9
cdr3_aa: CASSAQRGGNLPLYGYTF

cdr3_length: 12
j_call: TRBJ1-2
v_call: TRBV4-2
cdr3_aa: CASSQDWLGYTF

cdr3_length: 14
j_call: TRBJ2-4
v_call: TRBV11-2
cdr3_aa: CASGAWGHQNIQYF

cdr3_length: 14
j_call: TRBJ2-4
v_call: TRBV7-3
cdr3_aa: CASSLNTGENIQYF

cdr3_length: 16
j_call: TRBJ2-3
v_call: TRBV9
cdr3_aa: CASSVVAGTALGTQYF

cdr3_length: 16
j_call: TRBJ2-1
v_call: TRBV4-3
cdr3_aa: CASSQDGLAEYNEQFF

cdr3_length: 16
j_call: TRBJ2-7
v_call: TRBV9
cdr3_aa: CASSAGLAGLPYEQYF

cdr3_length: 13
j_call: TRBJ1-2
v_call: TRBV29-1
cdr3_aa: CSVMGMGGAIYTF

cdr3_length: 15
j_call: TRBJ1-2
v_call: TRBV12-3/TRBV12-4
cdr3_aa: CASTRTGGTDYGYTF

cdr3_length: 16
j_call: TRBJ1-5
v_call: TRBV2
cdr3_aa: CASTLLGQGSDQPQHF

cdr3_length: 12
j_call: TRBJ2-5
v_call: TRBV7-6
cdr3_aa: CASRQFQETQYF

cdr3_length: 14
j_call: TRBJ2-5
v_call: TRBV6-2/TRBV6-3
cdr3_aa: CASRASGGAEEQYF

cdr3_length: 14
j_call: TRBJ2-3
v_call: TRBV20-1
cdr3_aa: CSASGTQGTDTQYF

cdr3_length: 17
j_call: TRBJ2-5
v_call: TRBV24-1
cdr3_aa: CATSEKGPGSAGKTQYF

cdr3_length: 12
j_call: TRBJ1-5
v_call: TRBV29-1
cdr3_aa: CSGLSGNQPQHF

cdr3_length: 13
j_call: TRBJ1-2
v_call: TRBV5-5
cdr3_aa: CASSPRREYGYTF

cdr3_length: 15
j_call: TRBJ2-4
v_call: TRBV6-1
cdr3_aa: CARSDGRSTQNIQYF

cdr3_length: 18
j_call: TRBJ2-6
v_call: TRBV9
cdr3_aa: CASSVGGTGSIGANVLTF

cdr3_length: 13
j_call: TRBJ2-2
v_call: TRBV29-1
cdr3_aa: CSGTDVNTGELFF

cdr3_length: 16
j_call: TRBJ2-7
v_call: TRBV24-1
cdr3_aa: CATSAPDRGGSYERYF

cdr3_length: 14
j_call: TRBJ2-7
v_call: TRBV10-3
cdr3_aa: CAIRNAGGNYEQYF

cdr3_length: 14
j_call: TRBJ2-3
v_call: TRBV7-9
cdr3_aa: CASSFRESTDTQYF

cdr3_length: 13
j_call: TRBJ2-3
v_call: TRBV28
cdr3_aa: CASSLAGSDTQYF

cdr3_length: 15
j_call: TRBJ1-5
v_call: TRBV28
cdr3_aa: CASSSPITGFQPQHF

cdr3_length: 15
j_call: -
v_call: TRBV11-2
cdr3_aa: CASSPISGGAYEQYF

cdr3_length: 16
j_call: TRBJ2-5
v_call: TRBV20-1
cdr3_aa: CSASDRLAGGPYERYF

cdr3_length: 14
j_call: TRBJ1-2
v_call: TRBV20-1
cdr3_aa: CSERGAPGAGGYTF

cdr3_length: 14
j_call: TRBJ2-5
v_call: TRBV6-5
cdr3_aa: CASSLSTGWKTQYF

cdr3_length: 16
j_call: TRBJ1-2
v_call: TRBV12-3/TRBV12-4
cdr3_aa: CASSLPSTGGSYGYTF

cdr3_length: 18
j_call: TRBJ2-5
v_call: TRBV9
cdr3_aa: CASSRGVLAGLVQETQYF

cdr3_length: 11
j_call: TRBJ2-7
v_call: TRBV27
cdr3_aa: CASSGRREQYF

cdr3_length: 16
j_call: TRBJ1-4
v_call: TRBV7-7
cdr3_aa: CASSLVGAEANEKLFF

cdr3_length: 16
j_call: TRBJ2-3
v_call: TRBV12-3/TRBV12-4
cdr3_aa: CASSPRGSGASDTQYF

cdr3_length: 13
j_call: TRBJ2-7
v_call: TRBV6-5
cdr3_aa: CASSDGPYNEQYF

cdr3_length: 13
j_call: -
v_call: TRBV24-1
cdr3_aa: CATSDSVSYEQYF

cdr3_length: 13
j_call: TRBJ1-2
v_call: TRBV20-1
cdr3_aa: CSARGTGNCGYTF

cdr3_length: 15
j_call: TRBJ2-4
v_call: TRBV5-1
cdr3_aa: CASSLVLSDPNIQYF

cdr3_length: 17
j_call: TRBJ2-7
v_call: TRBV18
cdr3_aa: CASSPPGRGGVTYEQYF

cdr3_length: 13
j_call: -
v_call: TRBV27
cdr3_aa: CASRATGHYEQYF

cdr3_length: 14
j_call: -
v_call: TRBV29-1
cdr3_aa: CSVTQTRPNYEQYF

cdr3_length: 13
j_call: TRBJ2-2
v_call: TRBV29-1
cdr3_aa: CSGGGANTGELFF

cdr3_length: 14
j_call: TRBJ2-4
v_call: TRBV14
cdr3_aa: CASSQDTPPDIQYF

cdr3_length: 14
j_call: TRBJ2-7
v_call: TRBV6-2/TRBV6-3
cdr3_aa: CASTRGQVSYEQYF